A selection of T cell receptor beta chains follows, all from one sample in a study of T cell responses to AZD1222 COVID-19 vaccine. Using immunoSEQ multiplex PCR, the repertoire was profiled, and TCRdb retains in-frame clones only, with some absent. The table records approximately 100,000 clones, 70% to 90% of them present only once. Here the sequenced sample was peripheral blood, taken 28 days after the second AZD1222 dose. These receptors all stem from an adult who received the AZD1222 COVID-19 vaccine. CDR3s include the opening cysteine and the closing phenylalanine or tryptophan. Fields, in order: CDR3 protein, CDR3 DNA, D gene, V gene, clone size, J gene. The D gene is left open where the match is weak. Size is omitted from some rows. Given values are once, few, many or a class for expanded clones.

CDR3aa: CASSLGQIHYGYTF; CDR3nt: TGTGCCAGCAGCTTAGGACAGATTCACTATGGCTACACCTTC; d_gene: .; v_gene: TRBV11-2; abundance: .; j_gene: TRBJ1-2
CDR3aa: CASSPTAGTIYEQYF; CDR3nt: TGCGCCAGCAGCCCGACGGCAGGGACTATCTACGAGCAGTACTTC; d_gene: TRBD2; v_gene: TRBV4-1; abundance: .; j_gene: TRBJ2-7
CDR3aa: CASSFGPAPNTEAFF; CDR3nt: TGTGCCAGCTCATTCGGGCCAGCCCCCAACACTGAAGCTTTCTTT; d_gene: .; v_gene: TRBV18; abundance: .; j_gene: TRBJ1-1
CDR3aa: CASSQLEGSPLHF; CDR3nt: TGTGCCAGCAGCCAGTTGGAGGGTTCACCCCTCCACTTT; d_gene: .; v_gene: TRBV3-1/TRBV3-2; abundance: .; j_gene: TRBJ1-6
CDR3aa: CAWRRAGGGYTF; CDR3nt: TGTGCCTGGAGAAGAGCTGGAGGTGGCTACACCTTC; d_gene: .; v_gene: TRBV30; abundance: .; j_gene: TRBJ1-2
CDR3aa: CASSQGQGAEGYTF; CDR3nt: TGCGCCAGCAGCCAAGGACAGGGGGCGGAGGGCTACACCTTC; d_gene: TRBD1; v_gene: TRBV4-3; abundance: .; j_gene: TRBJ1-2
CDR3aa: CASSLGAGGTDTQYF; CDR3nt: TGTGCCAGCAGTTTAGGTGCGGGAGGCACAGATACGCAGTATTTT; d_gene: TRBD2; v_gene: TRBV28; abundance: .; j_gene: TRBJ2-3
CDR3aa: CASSFSYEQYF; CDR3nt: TGTGCCAGCAGTTTCTCCTACGAGCAGTACTTC; d_gene: .; v_gene: TRBV6-2/TRBV6-3; abundance: .; j_gene: TRBJ2-7
CDR3aa: CATSDFAGWGTDTQYF; CDR3nt: TGTGCCACCAGTGATTTTGCGGGCTGGGGCACAGATACGCAGTATTTT; d_gene: .; v_gene: TRBV24-1; abundance: .; j_gene: TRBJ2-3
CDR3aa: CASSLGGLAGATDTQYF; CDR3nt: TGTGCCAGCAGCTTAGGGGGGCTAGCGGGAGCCACAGATACGCAGTATTTT; d_gene: TRBD2; v_gene: TRBV7-8; abundance: few; j_gene: TRBJ2-3
CDR3aa: CASSARGDRQDQPQHF; CDR3nt: TGTGCCAGTAGTGCTCGGGGAGACAGGCAAGATCAGCCCCAGCATTTT; d_gene: .; v_gene: TRBV19; abundance: .; j_gene: TRBJ1-5
CDR3aa: CASSSRPGQGAREQYF; CDR3nt: TGTGCCAGCAGTTCACGTCCGGGACAGGGGGCTCGCGAGCAGTACTTC; d_gene: TRBD1; v_gene: TRBV27; abundance: .; j_gene: TRBJ2-7
CDR3aa: CASSVVRGAYEQYF; CDR3nt: TGTGCCAGCAGTGTAGTCAGGGGTGCCTACGAGCAGTACTTC; d_gene: .; v_gene: TRBV2; abundance: .; j_gene: TRBJ2-7
CDR3aa: CASSITGTGVNYGYTF; CDR3nt: TGTGCCAGTAGCATAACCGGGACAGGGGTTAACTATGGCTACACCTTC; d_gene: TRBD1; v_gene: TRBV19; abundance: .; j_gene: TRBJ1-2
CDR3aa: CSVQEGYGYTF; CDR3nt: TGCAGTGTTCAGGAAGGCTATGGCTACACCTTC; d_gene: .; v_gene: TRBV20-1; abundance: .; j_gene: TRBJ1-2
CDR3aa: CATSRDGQGGEKLFF; CDR3nt: TGTGCCACCAGCAGAGACGGGCAGGGTGGAGAAAAACTGTTTTTT; d_gene: .; v_gene: TRBV15; abundance: .; j_gene: TRBJ1-4
CDR3aa: CASSPLGGQAFF; CDR3nt: TGTGCCAGCAGCCCCCTCGGAGGTCAGGCTTTCTTT; d_gene: .; v_gene: TRBV28; abundance: .; j_gene: TRBJ1-1
CDR3aa: CASSLLSGLAKNIQYF; CDR3nt: TGTGCCAGCAGCTTACTATCAGGGCTAGCCAAAAACATTCAGTACTTC; d_gene: .; v_gene: TRBV7-9; abundance: .; j_gene: TRBJ2-4
CDR3aa: CASSLGQGSQPQHF; CDR3nt: TGTGCCAGCAGTTTAGGACAGGGCTCGCAGCCCCAGCATTTT; d_gene: TRBD1; v_gene: TRBV9; abundance: many; j_gene: TRBJ1-5
CDR3aa: CASSLSSGRASLDTDTQYF; CDR3nt: TGCGCCAGCAGCTTGTCCAGCGGGAGGGCCTCCCTAGACACAGATACGCAGTATTTT; d_gene: TRBD2; v_gene: TRBV5-1; abundance: .; j_gene: TRBJ2-3
CDR3aa: CASSSGGETQYF; CDR3nt: TGTGCCAGCAGCTCAGGAGGGGAGACCCAGTACTTC; d_gene: .; v_gene: TRBV7-9; abundance: .; j_gene: TRBJ2-5
CDR3aa: CASSWEGTDTQYF; CDR3nt: TGTGCCAGCAGCTGGGAGGGCACAGATACGCAGTATTTT; d_gene: .; v_gene: TRBV9; abundance: few; j_gene: TRBJ2-3
CDR3aa: CASSPGHPYSNQPQHF; CDR3nt: TGTGCCAGCAGCCCGGGACACCCTTATAGCAATCAGCCCCAGCATTTT; d_gene: .; v_gene: TRBV3-1/TRBV3-2; abundance: few; j_gene: TRBJ1-5
CDR3aa: CASSQEGVWAENQPQHF; CDR3nt: TGCGCCAGCAGCCAAGAGGGGGTTTGGGCGGAAAATCAGCCCCAGCATTTT; d_gene: .; v_gene: TRBV4-1; abundance: .; j_gene: TRBJ1-5
CDR3aa: CASSLNRLAGAFF; CDR3nt: TGTGCCAGCAGTTTGAACCGTTTAGCGGGGGCTTTCTTT; d_gene: .; v_gene: TRBV12-3/TRBV12-4; abundance: .; j_gene: TRBJ1-1
CDR3aa: CASSSSDRRAYEQYF; CDR3nt: TGTGCCAGCAGCTCTTCGGACAGGAGAGCCTACGAGCAGTACTTC; d_gene: TRBD1; v_gene: TRBV11-2; abundance: once; j_gene: TRBJ2-7
CDR3aa: CASNRDTQYF; CDR3nt: TGTGCCAGCAATCGGGATACGCAGTATTTT; d_gene: .; v_gene: TRBV6-5; abundance: .; j_gene: TRBJ2-3
CDR3aa: CASSLADTSNQPQHF; CDR3nt: TGTGCCAGCAGCTTAGCGGACACCAGCAATCAGCCCCAGCATTTT; d_gene: .; v_gene: TRBV7-8; abundance: .; j_gene: TRBJ1-5
CDR3aa: CASSPRGSGANVLTF; CDR3nt: TGTGCCAGCAGCCCCCGCGGGTCTGGGGCCAACGTCCTGACTTTC; d_gene: .; v_gene: TRBV7-3; abundance: .; j_gene: TRBJ2-6
CDR3aa: CASSLGLAGNEQFF; CDR3nt: TGCGCCAGCAGCTTGGGCCTAGCGGGAAATGAGCAGTTCTTC; d_gene: TRBD2; v_gene: TRBV5-1; abundance: few; j_gene: TRBJ2-1
CDR3aa: CASSPRRLAGSTDTQYF; CDR3nt: TGTGCCAGCTCACCACGTCGACTAGCGGGGAGCACAGATACGCAGTATTTT; d_gene: TRBD2; v_gene: TRBV18; abundance: .; j_gene: TRBJ2-3
CDR3aa: CASRQNGGDEAFF; CDR3nt: TGTGCCAGCAGACAAAATGGGGGGGACGAAGCTTTCTTT; d_gene: .; v_gene: TRBV11-2; abundance: .; j_gene: TRBJ1-1
CDR3aa: CARRDFYGYTF; CDR3nt: TGTGCCCGGCGGGATTTCTATGGCTACACCTTC; d_gene: .; v_gene: TRBV7-2; abundance: .; j_gene: TRBJ1-2
CDR3aa: CASNLKAAGGGLVQETQYF; CDR3nt: TGTGCCAGCAATTTAAAGGCAGCGGGAGGGGGCCTAGTTCAAGAGACCCAGTACTTC; d_gene: TRBD2; v_gene: TRBV14; abundance: .; j_gene: TRBJ2-5
CDR3aa: CASSLVAGRNNEQFF; CDR3nt: TGTGCCAGCAGCTTAGTAGCGGGAAGAAACAATGAGCAGTTCTTC; d_gene: TRBD2; v_gene: TRBV11-2; abundance: .; j_gene: TRBJ2-1
CDR3aa: CASSFWTSGSKTGELFF; CDR3nt: TGCGCCAGCAGCTTCTGGACTAGCGGGAGTAAAACCGGGGAGCTGTTTTTT; d_gene: TRBD2; v_gene: TRBV5-1; abundance: .; j_gene: TRBJ2-2
CDR3aa: CASSPRTANYGYTF; CDR3nt: TGTGCCAGCAGCCCCAGGACCGCCAACTATGGCTACACCTTC; d_gene: .; v_gene: TRBV5-4; abundance: .; j_gene: TRBJ1-2
CDR3aa: CAISPKGEHNSPLHF; CDR3nt: TGTGCCATCAGTCCAAAGGGAGAACATAATTCACCCCTCCACTTT; d_gene: .; v_gene: TRBV10-3; abundance: .; j_gene: TRBJ1-6
CDR3aa: CASSLAGGLGNQPQHF; CDR3nt: TGTGCCAGCAGCTTAGCGGGGGGGCTAGGCAATCAGCCCCAGCATTTT; d_gene: .; v_gene: TRBV5-6; abundance: .; j_gene: TRBJ1-5
CDR3aa: CASTMNPDGDQPQHF; CDR3nt: TGTGCCAGCACAATGAATCCGGACGGCGATCAGCCCCAGCATTTT; d_gene: .; v_gene: TRBV7-8; abundance: .; j_gene: TRBJ1-5
CDR3aa: CASRRGLQGAKGANVLTF; CDR3nt: TGCGCCAGCAGAAGGGGATTACAGGGGGCGAAAGGGGCCAACGTCCTGACTTTC; d_gene: TRBD1; v_gene: TRBV4-1; abundance: once; j_gene: TRBJ2-6